What follows is one TCR beta chain and its context. Its antigen remains unknown. This entry is derived from a study of T cells in localized non-small cell lung cancer. Study findings and constraints: T cell clonality was highest in uninvolved adjacent lung, above tumor. Longer overall survival accompanied higher blood T cell density. Heterogeneity remains possible because sequencing was limited to only one tumor region. For the top 100 tumor clones, a median about 57 also appeared in adjacent lung.

Assay used: immunoSEQ multiplex PCR; TCRdb lists only in-frame clones, some missing. The sample contains 25,000 to 40,000 clones, around 80% of which appear only once. This CDR3 has 14 amino acids. Germline CDR1 is SGHRS and CDR2 is YFSETQ. V lost 4 bases and J 2 bases, leaving 10 bases between the germline ends. The J gene is TRBJ1-3, the V gene TRBV5-1, with a weak D call TRBD1 (6 bases). The material sequenced was peripheral blood, taken before any cancer treatment. The receptor was derived from a male donor at least 60 years old with stage III squamous cell lung carcinoma. CDR3 coding DNA: TGCGCCAGCAGCGTAGGACAGCCTGGAAACACCATATATTTT. It encodes CASSVGQPGNTIYF.